This TCR beta chain appears in the sequencing data of a study of cytomegalovirus exposure and HLA in healthy donors. Study in general: HLA-typed donors were the source of approximately 85 million unique TCRs held in an early data release. Within the Caucasian-associated ancestry cluster were approximately 77% of the approximately 400 genotyped donors. Study-level results: Compared with the approximately 680-donor mean, an Asian-associated ancestry cluster reportedly had fewer N-insertions, according to a later analysis. The classifier reportedly diagnosed cytomegalovirus status with high sensitivity and specificity.

A note on this clone: Antigen: not known.

Germline assignment: CDR1 SEHNR and CDR2 FQNEAQ (reference sequence). The CDR3 consists of 14 residues. Trimming left V 3 bases short and J 5 bases short, with 11 bases between. The PCR employed 60 Vbeta primers together with 13 Jbeta primers. Assay used: immunoSEQ multiplex PCR; TCRdb lists only in-frame clones, some missing. The data contain 85,000 to 130,000 clones, around 72% of them seen just once; the ten biggest clones take up 13% to 15%. The TCR sequence derives from a male donor in good health and CMV-seropositive. The gene calls are TRBV7-9 and TRBJ2-1; tentative D call: TRBD1 (6 bases). The specimen was PBMCs. The CDR3 DNA is TGTGCCAGCAGCTTTTTGGACAGAAACAATGAGCAGTTCTTC. It yields the protein CASSFLDRNNEQFF.